The rows below give T cell receptor beta chains drawn from one sample of a study of blood T cell repertoires in COVID-19. Method: immunoSEQ multiplex PCR; TCRdb's copy keeps in-frame clones and lacks some. The repertoire includes roughly 260,000 clones, approximately 86% of them detected once, and over 7.5% sits in the top ten. Sequenced material: peripheral blood. The receptors originated from a man aged 40-49 years who had recovered from COVID-19. Both conserved end residues are part of each CDR3. The order of the fields is V gene, clone size, J gene, D gene, CDR3 DNA, CDR3 protein. D genes are given only for firm matches. Expanded clones are given a class, and other clones once, few, many or no size at all.

>TRBV30|once|TRBJ2-2|TRBD2
TGTGCCTCCAAACTAGCGGGGGTAAACACCGGGGAGCTGTTTTTT
CASKLAGVNTGELFF
>TRBV7-6|.|TRBJ2-1|TRBD2
TGTGCCAGCAGCATAAATAGCGGGGGGTTCTACAATGAGCAGTTCTTC
CASSINSGGFYNEQFF
>TRBV4-3|.|TRBJ2-3|TRBD2
TGCGCCAGCAGCCAAGATCGGCTAGCGGGGGGGAGCACAGATACGCAGTATTTT
CASSQDRLAGGSTDTQYF
>TRBV4-3|.|TRBJ1-1|.
TGCGCCAGCAGCCAAGTCCGGGACATTGAAGCTTTCTTT
CASSQVRDIEAFF
>TRBV14|.|TRBJ2-2|.
TGTGCCAGCAGCCAAGTCAGAGGCGGGGAGCTGTTTTTT
CASSQVRGGELFF
>TRBV5-6|.|TRBJ2-3|TRBD2
TGTGCCAGCAGCTTGGAGCGGGGTGCAGATACGCAGTATTTT
CASSLERGADTQYF
>TRBV11-2|.|TRBJ2-3|TRBD2
TGTGCCAGCAGCGAGGGGACTAGCGGGAGCGTCCCAGATACGCAGTATTTT
CASSEGTSGSVPDTQYF
>TRBV5-4|.|TRBJ2-5|TRBD2
TGTGCCAGCAGCCCTGAGGGTAGCGGGAACTGGGGGACCCAGTACTTC
CASSPEGSGNWGTQYF
>TRBV19|.|TRBJ1-1|.
TGTGCCACCGCCGTGGGGGGGGCGATGAACACTGAAGCTTTCTTT
CATAVGGAMNTEAFF
>TRBV5-5|.|TRBJ2-7|.
TGTGCCAGCAGCTTGGCCCCGACCGGGACAACCCCCTACGAGCAGTACTTC
CASSLAPTGTTPYEQYF
>TRBV2|.|TRBJ2-2|.
TGTGCCAGCAGCCGACAAACCGGGGAGCTGTTTTTT
CASSRQTGELFF
>TRBV18|.|TRBJ1-5|.
TGTGCCAGCTCACCACCAACAGGTCAACAGCCCCAGCATTTT
CASSPPTGQQPQHF
>TRBV12-5|.|TRBJ1-2|.
TGTGCTAGTGGTTTCGGTACAGAAATGGACTACACCTTC
CASGFGTEMDYTF
>TRBV3-1/TRBV3-2|.|TRBJ2-7|.
TGTGCCAGCAGCCCGGGAAGGGCCTACGAGCAGTACTTC
CASSPGRAYEQYF
>TRBV6-2/TRBV6-3|.|TRBJ1-4|TRBD1
TGTGCCAGCAGTTACCCCAGGACAGGGGGATCGGAAAAACTGTTTTTT
CASSYPRTGGSEKLFF
>TRBV5-1|.|TRBJ1-5|.
TGCGCCAGCAGCTTGGCAGGGAACCACCAGAATCAGCCCCAGCATTTT
CASSLAGNHQNQPQHF